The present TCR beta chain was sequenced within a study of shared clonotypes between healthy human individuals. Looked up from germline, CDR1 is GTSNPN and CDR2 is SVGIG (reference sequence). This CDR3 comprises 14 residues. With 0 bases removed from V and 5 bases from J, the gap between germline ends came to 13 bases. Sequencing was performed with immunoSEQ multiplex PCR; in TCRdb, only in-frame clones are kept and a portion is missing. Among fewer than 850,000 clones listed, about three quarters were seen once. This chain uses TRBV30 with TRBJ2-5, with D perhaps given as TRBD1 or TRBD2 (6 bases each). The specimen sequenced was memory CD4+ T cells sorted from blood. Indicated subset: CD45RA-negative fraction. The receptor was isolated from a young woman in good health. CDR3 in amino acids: CAWSVGGGWETQYF. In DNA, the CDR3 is TGTGCCTGGAGTGTAGGAGGGGGATGGGAGACCCAGTACTTC.